Presented here are 10 T cell receptor beta chains from one specimen sequenced in a study of CD8+CD57+ T cells in acquired aplastic anemia. Patients chosen for sequencing had shown CD8+CD57+ cell expansion by flow cytometry. CDR3 and TCR beta VDJ profiling relied on genomic DNA as the template. Using its own MiXCR run on the reads, TCRdb lists one record per CDR3 protein. Of fewer than 250,000 distinct CDR3 sequences in the sample, around half are singletons; the top ten hold over 7.5%. Sample: sorted CD4+, CD8+, or CD8+CD57+ T cells (not recorded which) from PBMCs. These TCRs come from a human donor with aplastic anemia.

V usage is TRBV6-6 and J usage is TRBJ1-3; a weak D match, TRBD1 (6 bases). CDR3 length: 14 amino acids. Trimming left V 5 bases short and J 2 bases short, with 10 bases between. The V gene's germline CDR1 is MNHNY and CDR2 SVGAGI (reference sequence). CDR3 in amino acids: CASSGGDTGNTIYF. The DNA for the CDR3 is TGTGCCAGCAGTGGGGGGGACACTGGAAACACCATATATTTT.

V and J are TRBV7-2 and TRBJ2-3; 10 bases are shared with TRBD1. Germline assignment: CDR1 SGHTA and CDR2 FQGNSA. Germline trimming cut 6 bases from V and 4 bases from J; bases unmatched to any gene: 10. This CDR3 region has 16 residues. The CDR3 DNA reads as TGTGCCAGCAGAGACAGGGGGCAAAGGGGCCCAGATACGCAGTATTTT. It specifies CASRDRGQRGPDTQYF.

As concerns this clonotype: The germline gene is not matched at one end of the junction; a read error may be the cause. The CDR3 loop reads CASSWDRNEPQHF. For the CDR3, the DNA is TGTGCCAGCAGTTGGGACCGCAATGAGCCCCAGCATTTT. The chain carries TRBV5-6 and TRBJ1-5; possible D gene TRBD1, 5 bases. This CDR3 spans 13 amino acids. CDR1 and CDR2 from the germline V gene are SGHDT and YYEEEE.

This clonotype was observed a single time. J is TRBJ1-2 and V is TRBV20-1, with D hard to call. Germline CDR1 and CDR2: DFQATT and SNEGSKA (reference sequence). Trimming took 1 base from V and 7 from J, leaving 16 bases between them. The CDR3 extends over 14 amino acids. DNA of the CDR3: TGCAGTGCTAGAGTGGCGGGAGTCGTAAGTGGCTACACCTTC. Translating it yields CSARVAGVVSGYTF.

At least ten counts were recorded for this clonotype. V gene TRBV7-9 combines with J gene TRBJ1-1; no clear D gene. V lost 3 bases to trimming and J lost 6 bases, with 8 bases between them. CDR1 is SEHNR and CDR2 is FQNEAQ in the germline V gene (reference sequence). This CDR3 comprises 12 residues. As DNA, the CDR3 is TGTGCCAGCAGCTTTGGGCTCGCTGAAGCTTTCTTT. It encodes CASSFGLAEAFF.

This clonotype was detected ten times or more. V and J are TRBV9 and TRBJ2-1; 9 nucleotides match TRBD1. Germline-derived CDR1 and CDR2 are SGDLS and YYNGEE. The CDR3 runs to 14 residues. Trimming at V came to 3 bases and at J to 8 bases, leaving 6 bases not matched to a gene. CDR3 in amino acids: CASSAPGQGHEQFF. CDR3 nucleotides: TGTGCCAGCAGCGCACCGGGACAGGGCCATGAGCAGTTCTTC.

At least ten counts were recorded for this clonotype. J is TRBJ2-1 and V is TRBV5-1; maybe TRBD2 (5 bases). Germline CDR1 reads SGHRS; CDR2 reads YFSETQ. This CDR3 has 15 amino acids. V was pared by 1 base and J by 4 bases, with 12 bases between. The CDR3 reads CASSLSGTAYNEQFF. CDR3 nucleotide sequence: TGCGCCAGCAGCTTGAGCGGAACCGCTTACAATGAGCAGTTCTTC. Looking up the rest from reference TRBV5-1 and TRBJ2-1 gives the full variable domain: KAGVTQTPRYLIKTRGQQVTLSCSPISGHRSVSWYQQTPGQGLQFLFEYFSETQRNKGNFPGRFSGRQFSNSRSEMNVSTLELGDSALYLCASSLSGTAYNEQFFGPGTRLTVL.

This clonotype has more than one count but fewer than ten. V usage is TRBV29-1 and J usage is TRBJ2-7, with D unresolved. This CDR3 comprises 13 residues. The ends were cut back, 6 bases at V and 0 bases at J, with 12 bases in the middle. The V gene's germline CDR1 is SQVTM and CDR2 ANQGSEA. CDR3 loop: CSVAQRSSYEQYF. The CDR3, as DNA: TGCAGCGTGGCACAGAGGAGCTCCTACGAGCAGTACTTC.

The chain has TRBV10-1 and TRBJ2-3; D may be TRBD1 (6 bases). The ends were cut back, 3 bases at V and 2 bases at J, with 12 bases in the middle. The V gene's germline CDR1 is WNHNN and CDR2 SYGVQD (reference sequence). The CDR3 contains 15 residues. The CDR3 DNA reads TGCGCCAGCAGTGAATCACAGGGTACCACAGATACGCAGTATTTT. This translates into CASSESQGTTDTQYF.

This clonotype was counted ten times or more. The rearrangement uses TRBV7-9 and TRBJ1-5; the D gene is possibly TRBD1 (5 bases). Germline assignment: CDR1 SEHNR and CDR2 FQNEAQ (reference sequence). V lost 5 bases to trimming and J lost 0 bases, with 8 bases between them. The CDR3 runs 14 residues. The CDR3 DNA follows: TGTGCCAGCAGCGCAGGGAATAGCAATCAGCCCCAGCATTTT. Amino acids: CASSAGNSNQPQHF.